This is a list of T cell receptor beta chains from one sample in a study of neurological immune-mediated disorders. TCRdb passed the 5' RACE reads through MiXCR, listing each CDR3 protein once. Of tens of thousands of distinct CDR3 sequences listed, 2% to 2.5% were seen once; the top ten hold 3%. The sequencing sample was made of PBMCs. Receptors originate from a man aged 45-65 years with multiple sclerosis. Both conserved end residues are part of each CDR3. A D gene is named only where the DNA matches it firmly. Clone sizes are given selectively: once, few, many, or a class where the clone is expanded.

V gene	D gene	clone size	J gene	CDR3 protein	CDR3 DNA
TRBV20-1	.	many	TRBJ2-7	CSARVLGREQYF	TGCAGTGCTAGAGTTCTTGGGCGGGAGCAGTACTTC
TRBV5-1	TRBD2	many	TRBJ2-3	CASRWLRLADSTDTQYF	TGCGCCAGCAGATGGTTGAGACTAGCGGATAGCACAGATACGCAGTATTTT
TRBV20-1	.	many	TRBJ2-4	CSASASQPLAKNIQYF	TGCAGTGCTAGCGCTAGTCAGCCTCTAGCCAAAAACATTCAGTACTTC
TRBV7-2	.	many	TRBJ2-7	CASSLDPRFSYEQYF	TGTGCCAGCAGCTTAGACCCTAGGTTTTCCTACGAGCAGTACTTC
TRBV7-2	.	many	TRBJ2-3	CASSLAGAQDTQYF	TGTGCCAGCAGCTTAGCCGGGGCCCAAGATACGCAGTATTTT
TRBV5-1	TRBD1	many	TRBJ1-4	CASSLDPGGNEKLFF	TGCGCCAGCAGCTTGGATCCAGGGGGCAACGAAAAACTGTTTTTT
TRBV13	.	.	TRBJ2-3	CASSARRGDTSADTQYF	TGTGCCAGCAGCGCCCGGAGGGGGGATACCAGCGCGGATACGCAGTATTTT
TRBV7-2	.	many	TRBJ2-5	CASSLNRQETQYF	TGTGCCAGCAGCTTAAATAGACAAGAGACCCAGTACTTC
TRBV10-3	TRBD2	many	TRBJ2-5	CAISEPGLAETQYF	TGTGCCATCAGTGAGCCGGGACTAGCGGAGACCCAGTACTTC
TRBV5-1	TRBD1	many	TRBJ1-1	CASSLSGQRDMNTEAFF	TGCGCCAGCAGCCTCTCGGGACAGAGAGATATGAACACTGAAGCTTTCTTT
TRBV12-3/TRBV12-4	TRBD1	many	TRBJ1-1	CASSWGLGGGYTEAFF	TGCGCCAGCAGTTGGGGACTAGGGGGCGGGTACACTGAAGCTTTCTTT